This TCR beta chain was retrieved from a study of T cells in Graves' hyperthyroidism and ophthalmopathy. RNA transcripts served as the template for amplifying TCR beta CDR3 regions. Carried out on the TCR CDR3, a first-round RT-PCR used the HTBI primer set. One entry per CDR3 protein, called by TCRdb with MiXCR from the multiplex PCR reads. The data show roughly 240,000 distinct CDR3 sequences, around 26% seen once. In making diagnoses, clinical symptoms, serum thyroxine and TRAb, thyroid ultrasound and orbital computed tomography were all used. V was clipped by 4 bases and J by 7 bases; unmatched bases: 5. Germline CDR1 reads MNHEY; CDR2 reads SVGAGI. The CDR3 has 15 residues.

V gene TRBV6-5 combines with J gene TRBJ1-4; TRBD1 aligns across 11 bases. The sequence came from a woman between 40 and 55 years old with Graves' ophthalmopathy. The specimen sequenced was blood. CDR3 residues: CASSFGGQGGEKLFF. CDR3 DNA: TGTGCCAGCAGTTTCGGGGGACAGGGGGGTGAAAAACTGTTTTTT.